Each of the 15 T cell receptor beta chains below was sequenced from the same sample in a study of T-cell reconstitution after alpha-beta-depleted transplantation in children. Unique molecular identifiers were incorporated into the prepared TCRbeta library. TCRdb reprocessed the PCR reads with MiXCR, giving one entry per CDR3 protein. The sample has around 360,000 distinct CDR3 sequences; over 9% are singletons. The sequences come from PBMCs from the stem cell graft donor, collected from the stem cell graft. Source of these receptors: a human donor who donated a stem cell graft to a child with acute lymphoblastic leukemia.

This sequence joins TRBV27 and TRBJ2-7; TRBD2 aligns across 7 bases. Germline CDR1 MNHEY, CDR2 SMNVEV (reference sequence). V lost 2 bases, J lost 3 bases, and 4 bases stayed unmatched. This CDR3 spans 14 amino acids. CDR3 in DNA: TGTGCCAGCAGTTTAATCGCTAGCGGCTACGAGCAGTACTTC. It codes for CASSLIASGYEQYF.

The chain is built from TRBV19 and TRBJ2-6; maybe TRBD1 (5 bases). Germline loops: CDR1 LNHDA, CDR2 SQIVND (reference sequence). V dropped 4 bases and J dropped 0 bases, with 7 bases sitting between them. This CDR3 is 15 amino acids long. The DNA of the CDR3 is TGTGCCAGTAGTAAGGACAACTCTGGGGCCAACGTCCTGACTTTC. Protein: CASSKDNSGANVLTF.

This clonotype was detected a few times. The chain couples TRBV5-1 to TRBJ2-1; 11 bases fit TRBD2. The CDR3 runs 19 residues. CDR1 is SGHRS, CDR2 YFSETQ, per germline. V shed 5 bases and J 2 bases; nucleotides not matched to a gene: 15. The CDR3 is CASSSKGTSGTRAYNEQFF. DNA for the CDR3: TGCGCCAGCAGTTCGAAGGGGACTAGCGGAACCAGGGCCTACAATGAGCAGTTCTTC.

V is TRBV15 and J is TRBJ2-2; a weak D match, TRBD1 (6 bases). V was cut by 7 bases and J by 2 bases, with 17 bases left in between. Germline V gives CDR1 LNHNV, CDR2 YYDKDF (reference sequence). The CDR3 extends over 16 amino acids. The chain's CDR3 is CATNFRGGPNTGELFF. The CDR3 region has the DNA TGTGCCACCAATTTCCGAGGGGGACCAAACACCGGGGAGCTGTTTTTT.

In the case of this clonotype: One end of the junction is discordant with germline, which a read error may explain. The chain carries TRBV5-1 and TRBJ2-4, with D perhaps matching TRBD1 (5 bases). Germline V CDR1 and CDR2: SGHRS, YFSETQ. This CDR3 region has 18 residues. DNA of the CDR3: TGCGCCAGCAGCAATAACAGGATTCTAGACGGAGCCAAAAACAGTCAGTACTTC. This translates into CASSNNRILDGAKNSQYF.

This clonotype was picked up a small number of times. This sequence joins TRBV7-9 and TRBJ2-1, with TRBD2 matching over 8 bases. V trimming: 2 bases; J trimming: 0 bases; junction bases outside the gene matches: 6. Germline assignment: CDR1 SEHNR and CDR2 FQNEAQ (reference sequence). The CDR3 totals 17 residues. The CDR3: CASSLRGGGSSYNEQFF. In DNA form, the CDR3 reads TGTGCCAGCAGCTTACGGGGGGGCGGGAGCTCCTACAATGAGCAGTTCTTC.

This sequence joins TRBV7-9 and TRBJ2-3, with 7 bases that match TRBD2. Losses at the gene ends were 2 bases for V and 2 bases for J; bases not matched to a gene: 7. Germline V lookup: CDR1 SEHNR, CDR2 FQNEAQ (reference sequence). The CDR3 has 16 amino acids. The CDR3 nucleotides are TGTGCCAGCAGCTTATGGTCTAGCGGAACCACAGATACGCAGTATTTT. Residues: CASSLWSSGTTDTQYF.

The sample holds a few counts of this clonotype. V and J are TRBV6-1 and TRBJ1-6; D remains unclear. V lost 7 bases, J lost 4 bases, and 14 bases lay in between. CDR3 length equals 15 residues. Germline values: CDR1 MNHNS, CDR2 SASEGT. Here the CDR3 DNA reads TGTGCCAGCACCTCTGGTGGTTCATATAATTCACCCCTCCACTTT. Its translation is CASTSGGSYNSPLHF.

This clonotype was counted between two and nine times. The chain uses TRBV3-1 and TRBJ2-1; D tentatively reads TRBD1 or TRBD2 (5 bases each). The germline V and J ends were trimmed by 3 bases and 5 bases, with 11 bases remaining between them. The CDR3 is 14 amino acids. Per germline, CDR1 LGHDT and CDR2 YNNKEL (reference sequence). The CDR3: CASSQGRTHNEQFF. In DNA, the CDR3 is TGTGCCAGCAGCCAGGGGCGGACTCACAATGAGCAGTTCTTC.

This clonotype was found a few times. The rearrangement links TRBV21-1 to TRBJ2-7; the table's D call, TRBD1, was not checked against the DNA. TRBV21-1 is a pseudogene locus. The CDR3 sequence is 14 residues long. The CDR3 nucleotides are TGTGCCAGCAGCAATAGGTCCGGGGCAAACGAGCAGTACTTC. Amino acid sequence: CASSNRSGANEQYF.

This clonotype was seen many times. The chain recombines TRBV10-3 with TRBJ2-1; TRBD1 matches at 7 bases. CDR3 size: 15 residues. Trimming at V came to 6 bases and at J to 0 bases, leaving 5 bases not matched to a gene. Germline loops: CDR1 ENHRY, CDR2 SYGVKD. As DNA, the CDR3 is TGTGCCATCAGCAGACAGGGAAGCTCCTACAATGAGCAGTTCTTC. Protein: CAISRQGSSYNEQFF.

This clonotype was found a few times. The rearrangement uses TRBV7-2 and TRBJ2-4; 8 bases agree with TRBD1. The germline gives CDR1 SGHTA, CDR2 FQGNSA. The CDR3 totals 13 residues. The J segment lost 10 bases and the V segment lost 5 bases, leaving 7 bases of the junction unmatched. The CDR3 region is CASSLRQGRIQYF. In DNA form, the CDR3 reads TGTGCCAGCAGCCTTAGACAGGGGAGGATTCAGTACTTC.

This clonotype was seen only a few times. The chain joins TRBV4-1 to TRBJ2-5, with D maybe TRBD2 (6 bases). The V gene lost 0 bases and the J gene lost 9 bases, with 20 bases spanning the gap. Germline CDR1 is MGHRA and CDR2 is YSYEKL. The CDR3 runs 16 residues. CDR3: CASSQDLNGRASSQYF. CDR3 coding DNA: TGCGCCAGCAGCCAAGATCTGAACGGGAGAGCGTCGTCCCAGTACTTC.

This clonotype was picked up a small number of times. The chain carries TRBV6-2 or TRBV6-3 and TRBJ2-2; 9 bases align to TRBD2. In germline, CDR1 is MNHEY, CDR2 SVGEGT. J lost 2 bases, V lost 5 bases, and 6 bases had no gene match. The CDR3 is made up of 16 amino acids. CDR3 coding DNA: TGTGCCAGCAGTGATCCGGGACTAGCTAACACCGGGGAGCTGTTTTTT. It specifies CASSDPGLANTGELFF.

The V call is TRBV10-3, the J call TRBJ2-1; D is possibly TRBD2 (6 bases). Germline V gene lookup returns CDR1 ENHRY and CDR2 SYGVKD. Trimming left V 4 bases short and J 7 bases short, with 14 bases between. This CDR3 comprises 14 residues. CDR3 protein: CAISAGLNQNEQFF. CDR3 coding DNA: TGTGCCATCAGTGCGGGACTGAACCAAAATGAGCAGTTCTTC.